Below are 3 T cell receptor beta chains sequenced from a single sample in a study of blood T cell repertoires in COVID-19. TCRdb's copy holds only in-frame clones and misses some; the assay was immunoSEQ multiplex PCR. The data contain some 200,000 clones, around 83% of them singletons. Specimen: peripheral blood. The receptors were sampled from a woman aged 40 to 55 who had recovered from COVID-19.

The chain has TRBV6-1 and TRBJ2-1, with unresolved D. The V end was cut by 1 base, the J end by 4 bases, with 5 bases between. This CDR3 region has 13 residues. Germline CDR1 and CDR2: MNHNS and SASEGT. CDR3 residues: CASSEGAYNEQFF. The CDR3 DNA is TGTGCCAGCAGTGAAGGGGCGTACAATGAGCAGTTCTTC.

The V gene is TRBV18, the J gene TRBJ2-2, with 14 bases fitting TRBD2. V lost 5 bases and J lost 2; bases outside the gene matches: 7. This CDR3 spans 18 amino acids. Germline CDR1 reads KGHSH; CDR2 reads LQKENI. The CDR3, as DNA: TGTGCCAGCTCAAGACCGGGACTAGCGGGGGCCAACACCGGGGAGCTGTTTTTT. Amino acid sequence: CASSRPGLAGANTGELFF.

V usage is TRBV4-3 and J usage is TRBJ2-7; TRBD2 aligns across 11 bases. CDR1 and CDR2 (germline): LGHNA, YSLEER. CDR3 length: 18 residues. The J segment lost 9 bases and the V segment lost 4 bases, leaving 20 bases of the junction unmatched. CDR3: CASSRDIAGGSESTRQYF. The CDR3 bases are TGCGCCAGCAGCCGAGACATAGCGGGGGGGTCAGAATCTACGAGGCAGTACTTC.